This T cell receptor beta chain was profiled in a study of cytotoxic CD8 clonotypes in ibrutinib-treated CLL. The ends were cut back, 10 bases at V and 4 bases at J, with 19 bases in the middle. In germline, CDR1 is MDHEN, CDR2 SYDVKM. This CDR3 is 14 amino acids long. Repertoires were generated with immunoSEQ multiplex PCR, while TCRdb's copy carries only in-frame clones and drops some. The sample includes approximately 70,000 clones, about nine tenths of them seen just once. This chain links TRBV28 with TRBJ2-5; tentatively, D is TRBD2 (6 bases). The specimen comprised PBMCs, sampled after 12 months of ibrutinib treatment. This receptor was identified in a human donor with chronic lymphocytic leukemia. CDR3 sequence reads: CATTLRGSTETQYF. The CDR3 DNA reads as TGTGCCACCACTTTGCGGGGCTCAACAGAGACCCAGTACTTC.